This T cell receptor (beta chain) was captured by sequencing in a study of blood T cell repertoires in COVID-19. Study background: The analysed material was cDNA or gDNA that came from T cells, B-cell-depleted T cells, or PBMCs.

The CDR3 loop spans 16 amino acids. Trimming at V came to 2 bases and at J to 0 bases, leaving 4 bases not matched to a gene. CDR1 is SGDLS, CDR2 YYNGEE, per germline. How the authors handled the data: Reference gene primer amplification in the assay estimated nucleated cell counts. Profiled with immunoSEQ multiplex PCR; TCRdb holds only in-frame clones, not every one. V and J calls and clone size are given by that table; D and trimming were obtained from the DNA. The sample has about 310,000 clones, roughly 86% seen once. Input material: peripheral blood. The V call is TRBV9, the J call TRBJ2-7, with 11 bases matching TRBD1. The clonotype was recovered from a woman aged 45-65 years who had recovered from COVID-19. CDR3 in DNA: TGTGCCAGCAGCGTGGGGACAGGGGGGAGCTCCTACGAGCAGTACTTC. Amino acids: CASSVGTGGSSYEQYF.